This TCR beta chain was captured in a study of T cell changes during pregnancy in multiple sclerosis. The V gene's germline CDR1 is LNHDA and CDR2 SQIVND (reference sequence). The CDR3 is 14 residues long. V was clipped by 3 bases and J by 1 base, with 10 bases between them. Profiled with immunoSEQ multiplex PCR; TCRdb holds only in-frame clones, not every one. Of approximately 58,000 clones detected, approximately 90% appear once; the ten largest clones hold more than 0.15%. This clone was observed once. V is TRBV19 and J is TRBJ2-7, with D hard to call. The sequencing used CD4+ T cells from peripheral blood mononuclear cells, collected after pregnancy. The clonotype was recovered from a female donor in good health, enrolled as a control in a pregnancy study. The CDR3 spells CASSIRAESYEQYF. DNA for the CDR3: TGTGCCAGTAGTATTCGCGCGGAGTCCTACGAGCAGTACTTC.